This T cell receptor (beta chain) was retrieved from a study of cytomegalovirus exposure and HLA in healthy donors. In germline, CDR1 is LNHNV, CDR2 YYDKDF (reference sequence). The J segment lost 2 bases and the V segment lost 4 bases, leaving 10 bases of the junction unmatched. This CDR3 is built from 17 residues. The count of this clone is one. Its antigen remains unidentified. General study findings and limits: Researchers counted approximately 160 TCR beta chains as cytomegalovirus-associated. Presence/absence analyses treated sequencing depth as roughly uniform across donors.

13 Jbeta primers and 60 Vbeta primers were used for the PCR. Using immunoSEQ multiplex PCR, the repertoire was profiled, and TCRdb retains in-frame clones only, with some absent. Altogether 60,000 to 85,000 clones are present, roughly two thirds being singletons, with the ten largest covering just under 5%. Material for sequencing was PBMCs. The V and J genes are TRBV15 and TRBJ2-4; 8 bases fit TRBD1. This receptor was taken from a man aged 60 to 69 in good health and CMV-seropositive. The CDR3: CATSKYTGGFSKNIQYF. The CDR3 region has the DNA TGTGCCACCAGCAAGTACACAGGGGGTTTTTCCAAAAACATTCAGTACTTC.